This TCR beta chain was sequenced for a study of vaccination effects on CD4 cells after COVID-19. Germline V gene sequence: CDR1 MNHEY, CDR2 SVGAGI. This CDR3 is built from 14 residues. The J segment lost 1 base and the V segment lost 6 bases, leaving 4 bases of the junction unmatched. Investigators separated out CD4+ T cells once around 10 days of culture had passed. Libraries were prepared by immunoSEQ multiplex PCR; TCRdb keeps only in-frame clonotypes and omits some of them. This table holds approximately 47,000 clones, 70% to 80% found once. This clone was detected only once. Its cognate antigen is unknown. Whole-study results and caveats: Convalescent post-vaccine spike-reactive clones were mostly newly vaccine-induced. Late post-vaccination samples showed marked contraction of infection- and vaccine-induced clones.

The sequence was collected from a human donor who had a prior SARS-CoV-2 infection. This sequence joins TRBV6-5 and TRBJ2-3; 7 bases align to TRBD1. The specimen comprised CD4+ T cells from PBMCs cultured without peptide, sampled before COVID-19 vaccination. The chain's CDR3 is CASSKTGRTDTQYF. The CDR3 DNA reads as TGTGCCAGCAGCAAGACAGGGCGCACAGATACGCAGTATTTT.